This entry features one T cell receptor beta chain sequence. Its antigen is undetermined. CDR3 length: 13 amino acids. Germline V gene lookup returns CDR1 SEHNR and CDR2 FQNEAQ (reference sequence). Trimming took off 4 bases at V and 11 bases at J, with 14 bases between the two ends. Stated time point: newly diagnosed GD, antithyroid drugs for less than 3 months. PBMCs provided the RNA from which the TCR library was made. Construction of the TCR beta libraries employed iRepertoire HTBI primers in conjunction with Arm-PCR of CDR3 regions. TCRdb analysed the multiplex PCR reads with MiXCR anew, one entry per CDR3 protein. The sample consists of about 240,000 distinct CDR3 sequences, roughly 21% of them appearing once. The data are from a study of regulatory T cells in long-lasting Graves disease. Study overall: Newly diagnosed Graves' patients took antithyroid drugs under 3 months.

Study conclusions and caveats: Those with persistent Graves' had less TCR diversity than newly diagnosed patients.

The sample in question was peripheral blood mononuclear cells (PBMCs), obtained at new diagnosis, from a patient treated with antithyroid drugs. This sequence originates from a female donor with Graves disease. The chain has TRBV7-9 and TRBJ1-4; tentatively, D is TRBD1 (5 bases). This CDR3 reads CASSSRGAGKLFF. The CDR3 DNA sequence: TGTGCCAGCAGCTCAAGGGGCGCGGGGAAACTGTTTTTT.